The 29 T cell receptor beta chains given below trace back to one sample, sequenced in a study of T-cell memory formation after mild COVID-19 (dated by TCRdb to the early 2020s). The protocol used for the library was 5' RACE. Reads for this sample came from an Illumina NovaSeq 6000. Starting from the raw public reads, TCRdb applied fastp trimming at Q25, assembled clones with MiXCR and retained in-frame beta chains. All rows with the same CDR3 protein become a single entry with the most common DNA and genes. The sample table shows hundreds of thousands of distinct CDR3 sequences, and roughly a fifth are seen once. The ten largest clones represent roughly 9.1% of the sample. Source material: PBMCs or a T cell subset sorted from them (not recorded which). The receptors were gathered from an adult woman who had mild COVID-19 (a few samples of this study predate the infection). The sample titles of this study are shuffled in the database, so cell type and time point are left out; the donor was told from shared clones.

There are many counts of this clonotype. The CDR3 bases are TGTGCCAGCAGGCGGGAGGGGACGAACACCGGGGAGCTGTTTTTT. Translating it yields CASRREGTNTGELFF. The genes are TRBV5-5 and TRBJ2-2, with 9 bases aligning to TRBD2. V was pared by 5 bases and J by 0 bases, with 2 bases of the junction left unmatched. Germline values: CDR1 SGHKS, CDR2 YYEKEE (reference sequence). There are 15 residues in the CDR3.

Remarks on this clonotype: Germline and junction disagree at one end, which may indicate a read error. The chain carries TRBV24-1 and TRBJ2-5, with 11 bases lining up with TRBD2. Germline V gene data show CDR1 as KGHDR and CDR2 as SFDVKD. The CDR3 sequence is 15 residues long. DNA for the CDR3: TGTGCCACGAGTGGACTAGCGGGTATCCAAGAGACCCAGTACTTC. Translating it yields CATSGLAGIQETQYF.

This clonotype appeared a few times. The rearrangement joins TRBV29-1 to TRBJ2-1, with D unclear. Trimming removed 5 bases from V and 0 bases from J, with 8 bases in between. CDR1 SQVTM and CDR2 ANQGSEA come from the germline V gene. The CDR3 runs to 13 residues. The CDR3 DNA follows: TGCAGCGTTCTGGGTATCTCCTACAATGAGCAGTTCTTC. Encoded protein: CSVLGISYNEQFF.

The V gene is TRBV9, the J gene TRBJ2-1; maybe TRBD1 (6 bases). V lost 0 bases to trimming and J lost 8 bases, with 15 bases between them. The germline V gene has CDR1 SGDLS and CDR2 YYNGEE. The CDR3 is 15 amino acids. The CDR3, as DNA: TGTGCCAGCAGCGTAGGAGGCAGGGGTGTCGATGAGCAGTTCTTC. Amino acid sequence: CASSVGGRGVDEQFF.

This rearrangement joins TRBV7-9 to TRBJ1-2, with D maybe TRBD1 (5 bases). Germline-derived CDR1 and CDR2 are SEHNR and FQNEAQ (reference sequence). CDR3 size: 14 residues. With 6 bases removed from V and 2 bases from J, the gap between germline ends came to 13 bases. In DNA form, the CDR3 reads TGTGCCAGCAGGCCTAGAACAGGCAACTATGGCTACACCTTC. Translation: CASRPRTGNYGYTF.

This clonotype was observed a few times. The rearrangement uses TRBV30 and TRBJ2-1; D gene ambiguous. Trimming took off 4 bases at V and 7 bases at J, with 14 bases between the two ends. Germline loops: CDR1 GTSNPN, CDR2 SVGIG (reference sequence). The length of the CDR3 is 13 residues. CDR3 residues: CAWTQGRGNEQFF. The CDR3 nucleotides are TGTGCCTGGACCCAAGGAAGAGGAAATGAGCAGTTCTTC.

V gene TRBV14 combines with J gene TRBJ2-3; D possibly corresponds to TRBD2 (6 bases). The CDR3 is made up of 15 amino acids. Germline-derived CDR1 and CDR2 are SGHDN and FVKESK. V lost 1 base to trimming and J lost 6 bases, with 14 bases between them. CDR3 region: CASSQGLAVEDTQYF. The CDR3 bases are TGTGCCAGCAGCCAAGGATTAGCGGTTGAGGATACGCAGTATTTT. Filled out from reference TRBV14 and TRBJ2-3, the complete variable domain reads EAGVTQFPSHSVIEKGQTVTLRCDPISGHDNLYWYRRVMGKEIKFLLHFVKESKQDESGMPNNRFLAERTGGTYSTLKVQPAELEDSGVYFCASSQGLAVEDTQYFGPGTRLTVL.

The chain combines TRBV12-3 or TRBV12-4 with TRBJ1-1, with TRBD1 matching over 8 bases. The CDR3 loop spans 14 amino acids. With V trimmed by 6 bases and J by 4 bases, 7 bases remained unmatched. CDR3 sequence reads: CASRNPGTGTEAFF. CDR3 sequence (DNA): TGTGCCAGCAGGAACCCCGGGACAGGCACTGAAGCTTTCTTT.

This clonotype was observed a few times. Because the CDR3 is missing its conserved closing phenylalanine or tryptophan, this is likely a read error. The chain combines TRBV5-1 with TRBJ1-1; no firm D call. The V gene lost 0 bases and the J gene lost 1 base, with 10 bases spanning the gap. CDR1 and CDR2 (germline): SGHRS, YFSETQ. CDR3 length: 15 amino acids. The CDR3 sequence: CASSLVPVPNTEAFL. The CDR3 DNA reads as TGCGCCAGCAGCTTGGTCCCGGTACCGAACACTGAAGCTTTCCTT.

This clonotype was recorded a few times. CDR3 nucleotide sequence: TGCGCCAGCAGCCCCCCCTCGTCGGCCCAGTACTTC. Encoded protein: CASSPPSSAQYF. The gene calls are TRBV5-1 and TRBJ2-5; D gene ambiguous. Germline V gene data show CDR1 as SGHRS and CDR2 as YFSETQ. The V and J ends lost 4 bases and 9 bases respectively, with 13 bases between them. This CDR3 is built from 12 residues.

This chain joins TRBV14 and TRBJ2-3; TRBD1 might be the D (6 bases). Germline V gene lookup returns CDR1 SGHDN and CDR2 FVKESK. The CDR3 length is 15 residues. With 7 bases removed from V and 0 bases from J, the gap between germline ends came to 14 bases. CDR3 DNA sequence: TGTGCCAGCAAAAGACAGGACGGCAGCACAGATACGCAGTATTTT. This codes for CASKRQDGSTDTQYF.

This clonotype occurred a few times. The V and J genes are TRBV10-3 and TRBJ2-3; possibly TRBD1 or TRBD2 for D (5 bases each). CDR3 size: 16 residues. Trimming stripped 0 bases from V and 6 bases from J, with 16 bases between. CDR1 is ENHRY, CDR2 SYGVKD, per germline. The CDR3 loop is CAISESHRDSGDTQYF. CDR3 nucleotide sequence: TGTGCCATCAGTGAGTCGCACCGGGATTCAGGGGATACGCAGTATTTT.

This clonotype was observed a few times. V gene TRBV24-1 combines with J gene TRBJ2-5; possibly TRBD2 for D (5 bases). V dropped 5 bases and J dropped 2 bases, with 11 bases sitting between them. Germline CDR1 and CDR2: KGHDR and SFDVKD. The CDR3 contains 14 residues. This CDR3 is CATSGGQEQETQYF. Here the CDR3 DNA reads TGTGCCACCAGTGGCGGGCAGGAGCAAGAGACCCAGTACTTC.

This clonotype was counted between two and nine times. The chain has TRBV10-3 and TRBJ2-5; 13 positions agree with TRBD2. The ends lost 8 bases at V and 2 bases at J; junction bases unmatched: 11. Germline values: CDR1 ENHRY, CDR2 SYGVKD. This CDR3 region has 17 residues. CDR3 nucleotides: TGTGCCATCCGCCGGGAGACTAGCGGGGGGCCGCAAGAGACCCAGTACTTC. It codes for CAIRRETSGGPQETQYF.

With regard to this clonotype: The junction shows a germline mismatch at one end, possibly a read error. The J gene is TRBJ2-3, the V gene TRBV7-3; D assignment may be TRBD1 or TRBD2 (5 bases each). This CDR3 contains 15 residues. Germline V gene lookup returns CDR1 SGHTA and CDR2 FQGTGA. CDR3 loop: CASSITGASTDTQYF. The CDR3 DNA reads TGTGCCAGCAGCATAACCGGGGCAAGCACAGATACGCAGTATTTT.

The chain carries TRBV20-1 and TRBJ1-3; weak D call: TRBD1 (5 bases). Germline-derived CDR1 and CDR2 are DFQATT and SNEGSKA (reference sequence). The germline V and J ends were trimmed by 4 bases and 4 bases, with 11 bases remaining between them. CDR3 length: 13 residues. The DNA of the CDR3 is TGCAGTGCTACTGGCGGGGGGGGAAACACCATATATTTT. Translating it yields CSATGGGGNTIYF.

This sequence joins TRBV4-1 and TRBJ2-5; no reliable D call. V shed 1 base and J shed 2 bases, with 8 bases lying between them. This CDR3 contains 14 residues. The germline V gene encodes CDR1 MGHRA and CDR2 YSYEKL. CDR3 coding DNA: TGCGCCAGCAGCCAAGTGGTGCTACAAGAGACCCAGTACTTC. This translates into CASSQVVLQETQYF.

The chain recombines TRBV29-1 with TRBJ2-7, with TRBD2 as a possible D gene (7 bases). The CDR3 is 14 amino acids. Germline V gene sequence: CDR1 SQVTM, CDR2 ANQGSEA. Trimming took 5 bases from V and 2 from J, leaving 16 bases between them. DNA of the CDR3: TGCAGCGTTCGGACTGGGGGGGGCGCCTACGAGCAGTACTTC. Its protein is CSVRTGGGAYEQYF.

This clonotype was observed at least ten times. This chain links TRBV7-9 with TRBJ2-7, with TRBD2 identical over 10 bases. The CDR3 has 14 amino acids. Germline trimming cut 2 bases from V and 4 bases from J; bases unmatched to any gene: 2. Germline lookup yields CDR1 SEHNR and CDR2 FQNEAQ (reference sequence). CDR3 sequence: CASSLTSGVYEQYF. CDR3 DNA: TGTGCCAGCAGCTTAACTAGCGGGGTTTACGAGCAGTACTTC.

Comment on this clonotype: A single base separates this from a much larger clone, so it may be a read error. The genes are TRBV6-5 and TRBJ2-7; the D call may be TRBD1 or TRBD2 (5 bases each). There are 15 residues in the CDR3. The germline V gene encodes CDR1 MNHEY and CDR2 SVGAGI. This CDR3 is CSSSYSAGSSYEQYF. The CDR3 DNA is TGTTCCAGCAGTTACTCGGCAGGGAGCTCCTACGAGCAGTACTTC.

Only a few counts were recorded for this clonotype. V and J are TRBV5-1 and TRBJ2-7, with 10 bases matching TRBD1. J was trimmed by 3 bases and V by 4 bases; bases with no gene match: 7. The CDR3 has 15 residues. Germline V gives CDR1 SGHRS, CDR2 YFSETQ. In nucleotides, the CDR3 is TGCGCCAGCAGCAGCCAGGACAGGGGGTTCTACGAGCAGTACTTC. This gives the protein CASSSQDRGFYEQYF.

The chain is built from TRBV7-2 and TRBJ2-3; D not certain. Germline CDR1 is SGHTA and CDR2 is FQGNSA. The CDR3 has 15 amino acids. Trimming took off 1 base at V and 3 bases at J, with 11 bases between the two ends. CDR3 region: CASSLGRARTDTQYF. The DNA for the CDR3 is TGTGCCAGCAGCTTAGGCCGGGCCCGAACAGATACGCAGTATTTT.

The V call is TRBV6-1, the J call TRBJ2-2; tentative D call: TRBD1 (5 bases). Germline V CDR1 and CDR2: MNHNS, SASEGT. CDR3 length: 16 amino acids. The V and J ends lost 0 bases and 3 bases respectively, with 11 bases between them. CDR3 amino acids: CASSEATTVYTGELFF. The CDR3 coding sequence is TGTGCCAGCAGTGAAGCGACGACAGTTTACACCGGGGAGCTGTTTTTT.

This clonotype turned up a few times. This chain joins TRBV19 and TRBJ2-7; 9 nucleotides agree with TRBD1. With V trimmed by 5 bases and J by 9 bases, 14 bases remained unmatched. This CDR3 has 15 residues. CDR1 is LNHDA, CDR2 SQIVND, per germline (reference sequence). This CDR3 is CASSADRGLSGVQYF. The CDR3 region has the DNA TGTGCCAGTAGTGCGGACAGGGGCCTCTCCGGAGTGCAGTACTTC. The whole variable domain, remainder taken from reference TRBV19 and TRBJ2-7, is DGGITQSPKYLFRKEGQNVTLSCEQNLNHDAMYWYRQDPGQGLRLIYYSQIVNDFQKGDIAEGYSVSREKKESFPLTVTSAQKNPTAFYLCASSADRGLSGVQYFGPGTRLTVT.

The chain recombines TRBV20-1 with TRBJ2-1; 9 bases match TRBD2. The CDR3 spans 17 residues. V was pared by 0 bases and J by 1 base, with 7 bases of the junction left unmatched. The germline CDR1 and CDR2 sequences are DFQATT and SNEGSKA (reference sequence). CDR3 sequence (DNA): TGCAGTGCTAGAGACCATAGCGGGAGACGGTCCTACAATGAGCAGTTCTTC. It translates to CSARDHSGRRSYNEQFF.

This clonotype showed up just a few times. This rearrangement joins TRBV27 to TRBJ2-7, with 9 bases that match TRBD2. From germline, CDR1 is MNHEY and CDR2 SMNVEV (reference sequence). This CDR3 contains 16 residues. V gave up 6 bases and J gave up 1 base; unmatched junction bases: 10. CDR3 nucleotide sequence: TGTGCCAGCAGGAAAATCGGCGGGAGGGGTTCCTACGAGCAGTACTTC. Its protein is CASRKIGGRGSYEQYF.

The V and J genes are TRBV30 and TRBJ2-3; TRBD2 is a possible D gene (5 bases). This CDR3 contains 10 residues. Germline V gene data show CDR1 as GTSNPN and CDR2 as SVGIG (reference sequence). V gave up 5 bases and J gave up 7 bases, with 7 bases separating them. CDR3 sequence (DNA): TGTGCCTGGGGGGAGTATACGCAGTATTTT. Its protein product is CAWGEYTQYF.

This chain connects TRBV9 to TRBJ2-7, with 7 bases identical to TRBD2. Per the germline V gene, CDR1 is SGDLS and CDR2 is YYNGEE. CDR3 length: 15 amino acids. The V gene end was trimmed by 2 bases and the J gene end by 0 bases; junction bases not matched to a gene: 5. CDR3 bases: TGTGCCAGCAGCGTCGCGGGGGATCTCTCCTACGAGCAGTACTTC. As protein: CASSVAGDLSYEQYF.

The CDR3 nucleotides read TGTGCCAGCAGCACGGGACAGGCCGACGCCTACGAGCAGTACTTC. This gives the protein CASSTGQADAYEQYF. V is TRBV21-1 and J is TRBJ2-7; the table's D gene call, TRBD1, was not cross checked with the DNA. TRBV21-1 is designated a pseudogene. This CDR3 region has 15 residues.